This T cell receptor (beta chain) comes out of a study of blood T cell repertoires in COVID-19. Germline loops: CDR1 LNHDA, CDR2 SQIVND (reference sequence). The CDR3 totals 15 residues. The V and J ends lost 3 bases and 5 bases respectively, with 13 bases between them. Produced via immunoSEQ multiplex PCR; TCRdb's table is partial and in-frame only. The sample has some 150,000 clones; around 83% are singletons. The receptor was derived from a man aged 35 to 55 with acute or convalescent COVID-19. The chain combines TRBV19 with TRBJ1-4, with D tentatively TRBD1 (6 bases). The material sequenced was peripheral blood. CDR3 residues: CASSMGGAGNEKLFF. The CDR3 nucleotides read TGTGCCAGTAGTATGGGGGGGGCCGGCAATGAAAAACTGTTTTTT.